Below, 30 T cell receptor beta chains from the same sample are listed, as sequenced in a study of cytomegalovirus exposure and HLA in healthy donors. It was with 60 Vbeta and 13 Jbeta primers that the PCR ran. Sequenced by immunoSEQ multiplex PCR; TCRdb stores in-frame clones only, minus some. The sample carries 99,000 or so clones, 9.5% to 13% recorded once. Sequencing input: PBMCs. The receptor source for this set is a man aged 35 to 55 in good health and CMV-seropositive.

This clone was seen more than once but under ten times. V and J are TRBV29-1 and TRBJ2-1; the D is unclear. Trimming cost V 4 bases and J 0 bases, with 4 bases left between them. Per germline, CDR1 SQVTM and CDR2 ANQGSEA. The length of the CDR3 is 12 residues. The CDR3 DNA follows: TGCAGCGTTGCTAGCTCCTACAATGAGCAGTTCTTC. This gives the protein CSVASSYNEQFF.

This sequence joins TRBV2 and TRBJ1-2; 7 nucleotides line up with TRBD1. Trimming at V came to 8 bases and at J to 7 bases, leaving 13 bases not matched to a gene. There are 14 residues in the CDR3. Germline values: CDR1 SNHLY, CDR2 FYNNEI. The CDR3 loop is CASYPTGNRGGYTF. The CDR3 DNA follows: TGTGCCAGCTACCCGACAGGGAACAGAGGTGGCTACACCTTC.

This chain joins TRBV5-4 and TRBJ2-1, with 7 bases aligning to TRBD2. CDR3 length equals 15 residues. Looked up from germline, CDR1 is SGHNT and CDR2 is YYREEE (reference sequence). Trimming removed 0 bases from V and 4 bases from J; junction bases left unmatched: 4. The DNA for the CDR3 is TGTGCCAGCAGCTTGGGCGGGGGAGGTTACAATGAGCAGTTCTTC. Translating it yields CASSLGGGGYNEQFF.

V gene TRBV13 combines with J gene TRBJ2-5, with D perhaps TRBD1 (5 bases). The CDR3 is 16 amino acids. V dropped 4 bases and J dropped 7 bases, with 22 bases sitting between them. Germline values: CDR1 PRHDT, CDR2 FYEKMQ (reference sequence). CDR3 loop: CASSSHFDSPLRTQYF. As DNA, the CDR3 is TGTGCCAGCAGCTCCCACTTCGACAGTCCACTTCGGACCCAGTACTTC. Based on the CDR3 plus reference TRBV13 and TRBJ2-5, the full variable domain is AAGVIQSPRHLIKEKRETATLKCYPIPRHDTVYWYQQGPGQDPQFLISFYEKMQSDKGSIPDRFSAQQFSDYHSELNMSSLELGDSALYFCASSSHFDSPLRTQYFGPGTRLLVL.

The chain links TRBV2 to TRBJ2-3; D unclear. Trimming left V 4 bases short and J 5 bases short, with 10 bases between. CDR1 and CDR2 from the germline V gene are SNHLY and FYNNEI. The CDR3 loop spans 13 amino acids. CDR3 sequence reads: CASSVGLLDTQYF. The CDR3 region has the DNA TGTGCCAGCAGTGTTGGCCTTTTAGATACGCAGTATTTT.

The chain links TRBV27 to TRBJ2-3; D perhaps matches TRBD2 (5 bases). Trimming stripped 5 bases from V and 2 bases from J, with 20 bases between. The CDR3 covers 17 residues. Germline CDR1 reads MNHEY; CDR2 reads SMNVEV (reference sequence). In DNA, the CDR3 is TGTGCCAGCAGTATCAGACTCCGAGCGGATAACACAGATACGCAGTATTTT. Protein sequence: CASSIRLRADNTDTQYF.

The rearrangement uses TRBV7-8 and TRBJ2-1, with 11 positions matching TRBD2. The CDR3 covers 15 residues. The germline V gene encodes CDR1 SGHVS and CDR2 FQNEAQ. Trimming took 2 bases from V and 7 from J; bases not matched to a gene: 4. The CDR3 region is CASSLLAGGRNEQFF. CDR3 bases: TGTGCCAGCAGCTTACTAGCGGGAGGCAGGAATGAGCAGTTCTTC.

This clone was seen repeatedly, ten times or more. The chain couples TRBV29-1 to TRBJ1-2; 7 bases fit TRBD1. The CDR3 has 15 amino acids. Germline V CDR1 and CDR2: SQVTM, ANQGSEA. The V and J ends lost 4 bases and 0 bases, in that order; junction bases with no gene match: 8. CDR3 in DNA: TGCAGCGTTGTTTCGGGACAGCCTGCTAACTATGGCTACACCTTC. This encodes CSVVSGQPANYGYTF.

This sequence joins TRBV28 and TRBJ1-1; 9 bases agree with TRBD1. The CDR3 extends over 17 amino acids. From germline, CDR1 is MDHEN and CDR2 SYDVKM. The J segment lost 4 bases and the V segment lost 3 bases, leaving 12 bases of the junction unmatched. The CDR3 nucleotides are TGTGCCAGCAGTTTTCGTCTTACAGGGGGCTTAGGCACTGAAGCTTTCTTT. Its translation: CASSFRLTGGLGTEAFF. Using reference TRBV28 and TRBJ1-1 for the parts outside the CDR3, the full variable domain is DVKVTQSSRYLVKRTGEKVFLECVQDMDHENMFWYRQDPGLGLRLIYFSYDVKMKEKGDIPEGYSVSREKKERFSLILESASTNQTSMYLCASSFRLTGGLGTEAFFGQGTRLTVV.

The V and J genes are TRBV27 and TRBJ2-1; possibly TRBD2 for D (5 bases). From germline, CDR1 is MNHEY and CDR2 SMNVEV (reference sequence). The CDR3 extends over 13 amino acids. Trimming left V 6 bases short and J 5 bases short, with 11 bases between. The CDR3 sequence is CASRDSLDNEQFF. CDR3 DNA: TGTGCCAGCAGGGACTCCCTCGACAATGAGCAGTTCTTC.

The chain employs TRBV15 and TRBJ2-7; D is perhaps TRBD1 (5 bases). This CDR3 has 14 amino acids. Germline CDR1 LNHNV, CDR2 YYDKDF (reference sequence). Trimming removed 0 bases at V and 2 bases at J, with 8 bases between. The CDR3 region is CATSRDQGPYEQYF. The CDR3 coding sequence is TGTGCCACCAGCAGAGACCAGGGCCCCTACGAGCAGTACTTC. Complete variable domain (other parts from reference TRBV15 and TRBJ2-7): DAMVIQNPRYQVTQFGKPVTLSCSQTLNHNVMYWYQQKSSQAPKLLFHYYDKDFNNEADTPDNFQSRRPNTSFCFLDIRSPGLGDTAMYLCATSRDQGPYEQYFGPGTRLTVT.

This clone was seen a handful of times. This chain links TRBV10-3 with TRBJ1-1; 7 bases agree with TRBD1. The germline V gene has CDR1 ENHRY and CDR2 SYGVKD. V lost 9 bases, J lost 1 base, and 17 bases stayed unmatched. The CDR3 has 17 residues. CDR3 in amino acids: CAMPNHWDSDRNTEAFF. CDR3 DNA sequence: TGTGCCATGCCAAACCACTGGGACAGTGACAGGAACACTGAAGCTTTCTTT.

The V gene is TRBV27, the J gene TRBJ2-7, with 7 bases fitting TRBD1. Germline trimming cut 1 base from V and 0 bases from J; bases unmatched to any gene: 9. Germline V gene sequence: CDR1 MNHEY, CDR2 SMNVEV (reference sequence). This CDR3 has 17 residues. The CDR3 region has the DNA TGTGCCAGCAGTTTATATCTAGGACAGGACAGCTCCTACGAGCAGTACTTC. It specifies CASSLYLGQDSSYEQYF.

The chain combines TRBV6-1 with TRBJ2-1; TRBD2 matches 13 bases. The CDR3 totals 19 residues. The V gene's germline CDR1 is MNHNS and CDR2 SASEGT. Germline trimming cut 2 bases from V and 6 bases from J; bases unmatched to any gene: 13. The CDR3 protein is CASSESRTSGSLGGNEQFF. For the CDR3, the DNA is TGTGCCAGCAGTGAATCCCGGACTAGCGGGAGCCTGGGGGGCAATGAGCAGTTCTTC.

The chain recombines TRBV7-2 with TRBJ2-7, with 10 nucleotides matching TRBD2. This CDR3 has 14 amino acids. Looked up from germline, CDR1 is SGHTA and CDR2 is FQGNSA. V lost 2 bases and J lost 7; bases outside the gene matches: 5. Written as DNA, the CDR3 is TGTGCCAGCAGCTTAAGCCTAGCGGGAGCTGAGCAGTACTTC. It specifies CASSLSLAGAEQYF. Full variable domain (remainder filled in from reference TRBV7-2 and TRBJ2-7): GAGVSQSPSNKVTEKGKDVELRCDPISGHTALYWYRQSLGQGLEFLIYFQGNSAPDKSGLPSDRFSAERTGGSVSTLTIQRTQQEDSAVYLCASSLSLAGAEQYFGPGTRLTVT.

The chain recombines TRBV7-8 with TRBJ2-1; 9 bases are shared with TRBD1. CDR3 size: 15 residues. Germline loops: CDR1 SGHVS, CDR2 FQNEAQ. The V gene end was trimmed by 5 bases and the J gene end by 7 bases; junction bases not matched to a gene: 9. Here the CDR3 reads CASSPRRQGGNEQFF. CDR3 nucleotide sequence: TGTGCCAGCAGCCCCCGGAGACAGGGGGGGAATGAGCAGTTCTTC.

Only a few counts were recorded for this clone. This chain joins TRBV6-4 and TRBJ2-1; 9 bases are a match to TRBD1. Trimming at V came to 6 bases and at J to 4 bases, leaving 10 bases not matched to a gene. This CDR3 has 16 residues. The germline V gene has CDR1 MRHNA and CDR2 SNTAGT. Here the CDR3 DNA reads TGTGCCAGCAGCGAGAGCGAGACAGGGGGTTACAATGAGCAGTTCTTC. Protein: CASSESETGGYNEQFF.

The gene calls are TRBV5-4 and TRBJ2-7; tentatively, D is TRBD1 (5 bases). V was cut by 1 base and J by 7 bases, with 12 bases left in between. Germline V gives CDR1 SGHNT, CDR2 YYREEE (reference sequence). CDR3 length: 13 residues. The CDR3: CASSLISNREQYF. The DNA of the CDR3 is TGTGCCAGCAGCTTGATCTCAAACAGGGAGCAGTACTTC.

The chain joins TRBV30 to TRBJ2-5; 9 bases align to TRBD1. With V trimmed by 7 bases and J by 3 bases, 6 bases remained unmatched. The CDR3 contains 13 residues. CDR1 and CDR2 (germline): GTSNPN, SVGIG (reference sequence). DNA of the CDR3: TGTGCCTCTGGACAGGGGATCGAAGAGACCCAGTACTTC. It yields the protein CASGQGIEETQYF.

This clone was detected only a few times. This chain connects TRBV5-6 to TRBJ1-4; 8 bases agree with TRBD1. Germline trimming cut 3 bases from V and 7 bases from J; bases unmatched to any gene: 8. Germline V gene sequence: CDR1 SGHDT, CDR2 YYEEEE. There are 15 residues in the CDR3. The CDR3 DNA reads TGTGCCAGCAGCTCGAACAGGGGGGAAGCTGAAAAACTGTTTTTT. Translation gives CASSSNRGEAEKLFF.

CDR3 in amino acids: CATSRAPGHTGNEQFF. DNA of the CDR3: TGTGCCACCAGCAGAGCACCGGGTCATACGGGGAATGAGCAGTTCTTC. The chain employs TRBV15 and TRBJ2-1, with D tentatively TRBD2 (5 bases). The CDR3 length is 16 residues. Deletions cut 1 base from V and 7 bases from J, with 17 bases between. Germline V gene sequence: CDR1 LNHNV, CDR2 YYDKDF (reference sequence).

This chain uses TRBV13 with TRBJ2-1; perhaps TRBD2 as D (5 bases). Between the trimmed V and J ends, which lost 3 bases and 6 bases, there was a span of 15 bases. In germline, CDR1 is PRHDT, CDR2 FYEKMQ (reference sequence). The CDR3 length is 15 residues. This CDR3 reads CASSFGELGFNEQFF. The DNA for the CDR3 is TGTGCCAGCAGCTTTGGGGAGCTCGGATTCAATGAGCAGTTCTTC.

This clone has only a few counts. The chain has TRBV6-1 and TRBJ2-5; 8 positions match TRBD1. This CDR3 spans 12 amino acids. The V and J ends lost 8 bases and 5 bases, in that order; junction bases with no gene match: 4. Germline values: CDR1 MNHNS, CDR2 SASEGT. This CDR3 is CASEDRAETQYF. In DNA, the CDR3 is TGTGCCAGCGAGGACAGGGCGGAGACCCAGTACTTC.

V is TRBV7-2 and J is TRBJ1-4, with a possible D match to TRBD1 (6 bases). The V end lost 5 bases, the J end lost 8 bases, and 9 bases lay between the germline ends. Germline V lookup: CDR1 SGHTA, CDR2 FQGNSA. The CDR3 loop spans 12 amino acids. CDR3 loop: CASSTRGEKLFF. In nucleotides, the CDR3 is TGTGCCAGCAGCACGAGGGGGGAAAAACTGTTTTTT. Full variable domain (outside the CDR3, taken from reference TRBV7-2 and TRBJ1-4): GAGVSQSPSNKVTEKGKDVELRCDPISGHTALYWYRQSLGQGLEFLIYFQGNSAPDKSGLPSDRFSAERTGGSVSTLTIQRTQQEDSAVYLCASSTRGEKLFFGSGTQLSVL.

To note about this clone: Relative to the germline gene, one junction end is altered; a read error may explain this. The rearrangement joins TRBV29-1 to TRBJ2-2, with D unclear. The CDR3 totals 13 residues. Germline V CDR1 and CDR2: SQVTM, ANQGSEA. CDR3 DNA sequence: TGCAGCGTCGAAGTCCAGAACGCCGGGGAGCTGTTTTTT. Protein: CSVEVQNAGELFF.

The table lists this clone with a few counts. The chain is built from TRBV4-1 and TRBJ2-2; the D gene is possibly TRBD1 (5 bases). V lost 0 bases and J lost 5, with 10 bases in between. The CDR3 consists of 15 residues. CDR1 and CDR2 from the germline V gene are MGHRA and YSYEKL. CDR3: CASSQDRQITGELFF. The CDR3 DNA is TGCGCCAGCAGCCAAGATAGACAGATTACCGGGGAGCTGTTTTTT.

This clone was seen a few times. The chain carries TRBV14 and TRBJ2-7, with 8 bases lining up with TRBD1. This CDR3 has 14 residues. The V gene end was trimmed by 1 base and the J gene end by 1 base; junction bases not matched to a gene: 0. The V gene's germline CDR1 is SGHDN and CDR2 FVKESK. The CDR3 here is CASSQGTGSYEQYF. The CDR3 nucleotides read TGTGCCAGCAGCCAAGGGACAGGGTCCTACGAGCAGTACTTC.

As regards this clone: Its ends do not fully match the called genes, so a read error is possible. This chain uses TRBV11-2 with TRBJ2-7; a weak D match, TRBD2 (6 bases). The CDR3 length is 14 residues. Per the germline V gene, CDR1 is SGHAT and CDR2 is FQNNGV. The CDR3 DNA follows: TGTGCCAGCAGCTTAGGGACTACAAGATACGAGCGGTACTTC. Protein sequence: CASSLGTTRYERYF. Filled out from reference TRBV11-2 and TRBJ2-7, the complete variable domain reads EAGVAQSPRYKIIEKRQSVAFWCNPISGHATLYWYQQILGQGPKLLIQFQNNGVVDDSQLPKDRFSAERLKGVDSTLKIQPAKLEDSAVYLCASSLGTTRYERYFGPGTRLTVT.

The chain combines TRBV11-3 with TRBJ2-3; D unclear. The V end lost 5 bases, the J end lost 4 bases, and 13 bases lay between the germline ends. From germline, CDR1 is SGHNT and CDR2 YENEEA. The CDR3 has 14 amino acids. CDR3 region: CASSMNSFSDTQYF. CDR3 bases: TGTGCCAGCAGCATGAATAGTTTTTCAGATACGCAGTATTTT.

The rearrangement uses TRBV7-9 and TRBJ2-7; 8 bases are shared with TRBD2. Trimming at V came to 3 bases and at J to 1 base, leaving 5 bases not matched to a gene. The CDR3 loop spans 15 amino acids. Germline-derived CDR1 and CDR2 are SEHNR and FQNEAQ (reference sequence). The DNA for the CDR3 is TGTGCCAGCAGCTTCTTTCGGGAGGGATCCTACGAGCAGTACTTC. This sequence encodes CASSFFREGSYEQYF.